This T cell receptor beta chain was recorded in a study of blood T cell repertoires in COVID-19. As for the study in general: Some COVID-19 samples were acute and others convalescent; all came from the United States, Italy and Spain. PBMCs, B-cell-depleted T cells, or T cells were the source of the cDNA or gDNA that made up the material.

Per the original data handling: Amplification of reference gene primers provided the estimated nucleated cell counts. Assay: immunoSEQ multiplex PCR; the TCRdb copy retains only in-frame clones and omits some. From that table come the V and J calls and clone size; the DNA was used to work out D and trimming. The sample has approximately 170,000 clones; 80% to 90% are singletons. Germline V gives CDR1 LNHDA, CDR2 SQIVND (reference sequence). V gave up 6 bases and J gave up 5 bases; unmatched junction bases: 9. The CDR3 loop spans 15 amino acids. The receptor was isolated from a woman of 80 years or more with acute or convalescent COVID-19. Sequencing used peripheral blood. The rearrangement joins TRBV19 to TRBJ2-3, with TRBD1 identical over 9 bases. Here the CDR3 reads CASSQDGQGIDTQYF. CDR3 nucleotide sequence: TGTGCCAGTAGCCAGGACGGACAGGGGATAGATACGCAGTATTTT.